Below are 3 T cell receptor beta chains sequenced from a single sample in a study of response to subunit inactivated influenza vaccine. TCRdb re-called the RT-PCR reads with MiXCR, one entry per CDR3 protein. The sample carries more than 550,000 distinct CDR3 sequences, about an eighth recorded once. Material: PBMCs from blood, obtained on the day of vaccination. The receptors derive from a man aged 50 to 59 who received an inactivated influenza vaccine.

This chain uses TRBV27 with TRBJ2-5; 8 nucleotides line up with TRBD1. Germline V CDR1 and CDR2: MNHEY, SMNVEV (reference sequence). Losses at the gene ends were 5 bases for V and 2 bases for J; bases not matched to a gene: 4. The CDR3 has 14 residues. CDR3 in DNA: TGTGCCAGCAGTACGGACAGGGAACAAGAGACCCAGTACTTC. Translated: CASSTDREQETQYF.

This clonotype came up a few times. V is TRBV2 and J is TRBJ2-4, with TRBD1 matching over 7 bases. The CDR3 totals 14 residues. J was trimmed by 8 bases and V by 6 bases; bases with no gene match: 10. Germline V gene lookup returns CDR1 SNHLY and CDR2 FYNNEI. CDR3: CASSYQTGQDIQYF. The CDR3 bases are TGTGCCAGCAGCTACCAGACTGGACAGGACATTCAGTACTTC.

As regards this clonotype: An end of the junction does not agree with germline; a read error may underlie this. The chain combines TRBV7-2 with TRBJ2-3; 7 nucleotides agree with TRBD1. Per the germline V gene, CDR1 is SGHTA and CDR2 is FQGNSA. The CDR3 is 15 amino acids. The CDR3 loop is CASSIAEGAGDTQYF. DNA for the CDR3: TGTGCCAGCAGCATAGCAGAGGGGGCCGGAGATACGCAGTATTTT.